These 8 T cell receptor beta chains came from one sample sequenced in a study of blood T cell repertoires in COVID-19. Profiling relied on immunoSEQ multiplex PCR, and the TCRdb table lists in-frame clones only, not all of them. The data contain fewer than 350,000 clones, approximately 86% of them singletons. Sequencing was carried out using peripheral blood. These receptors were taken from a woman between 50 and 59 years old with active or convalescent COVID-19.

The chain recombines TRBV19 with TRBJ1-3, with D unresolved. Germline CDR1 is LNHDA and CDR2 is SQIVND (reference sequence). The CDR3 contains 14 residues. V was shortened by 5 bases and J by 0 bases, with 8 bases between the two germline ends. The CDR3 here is CASSFAGSGNTIYF. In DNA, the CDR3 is TGTGCCAGTAGTTTCGCAGGCTCTGGAAACACCATATATTTT.

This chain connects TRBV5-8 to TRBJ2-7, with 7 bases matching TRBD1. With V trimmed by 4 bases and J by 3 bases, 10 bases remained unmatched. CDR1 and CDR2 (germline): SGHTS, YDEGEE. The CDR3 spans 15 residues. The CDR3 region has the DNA TGTGCCAGCAGCACGGGACAGTGGACGGACTACGAGCAGTACTTC. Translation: CASSTGQWTDYEQYF.

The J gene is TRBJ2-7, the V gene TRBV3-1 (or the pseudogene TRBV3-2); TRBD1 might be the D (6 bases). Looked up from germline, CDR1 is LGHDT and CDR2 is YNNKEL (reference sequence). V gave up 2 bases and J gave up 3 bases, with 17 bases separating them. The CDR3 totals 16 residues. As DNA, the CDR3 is TGTGCCAGCAGCCAATATGGAGGACAGAGAGACTACGAGCAGTACTTC. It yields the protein CASSQYGGQRDYEQYF.

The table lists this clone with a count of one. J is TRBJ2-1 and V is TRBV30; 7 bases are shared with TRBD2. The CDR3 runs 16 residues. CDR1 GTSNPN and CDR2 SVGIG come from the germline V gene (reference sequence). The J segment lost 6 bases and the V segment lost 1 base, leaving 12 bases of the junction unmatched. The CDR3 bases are TGTGCCTGGAGTGATTCCCCCTGGGGGAGGGGCAATGAGCAGTTCTTC. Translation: CAWSDSPWGRGNEQFF. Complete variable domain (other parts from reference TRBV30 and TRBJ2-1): SQTIHQWPATLVQPVGSPLSLECTVEGTSNPNLYWYRQAAGRGLQLLFYSVGIGQISSEVPQNLSASRPQDRQFILSSKKLLLSDSGFYLCAWSDSPWGRGNEQFFGPGTRLTVL.

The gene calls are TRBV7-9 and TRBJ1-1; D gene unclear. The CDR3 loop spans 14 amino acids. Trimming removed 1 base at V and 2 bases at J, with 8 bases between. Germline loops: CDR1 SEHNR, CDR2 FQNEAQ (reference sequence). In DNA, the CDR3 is TGTGCCAGCAGCTTAGAAGCCTCCAACACTGAAGCTTTCTTT. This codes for CASSLEASNTEAFF.

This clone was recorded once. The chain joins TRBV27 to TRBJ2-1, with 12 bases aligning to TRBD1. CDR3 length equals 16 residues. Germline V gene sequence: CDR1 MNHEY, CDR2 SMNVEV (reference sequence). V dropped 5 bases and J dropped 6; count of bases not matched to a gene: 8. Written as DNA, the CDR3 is TGTGCCAGCAGTACACCGGGACAGGGGGCAATCAATGAGCAGTTCTTC. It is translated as CASSTPGQGAINEQFF.

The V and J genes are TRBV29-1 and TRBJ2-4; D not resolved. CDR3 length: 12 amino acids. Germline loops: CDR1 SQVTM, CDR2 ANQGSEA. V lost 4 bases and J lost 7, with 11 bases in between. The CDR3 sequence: CSVVPVENIQYF. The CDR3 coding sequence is TGCAGCGTTGTACCGGTGGAGAACATTCAGTACTTC.

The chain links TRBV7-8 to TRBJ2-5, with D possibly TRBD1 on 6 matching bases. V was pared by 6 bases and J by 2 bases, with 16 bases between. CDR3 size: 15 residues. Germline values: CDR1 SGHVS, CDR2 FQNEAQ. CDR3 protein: CASRTRAGAQETQYF. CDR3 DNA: TGTGCCAGCAGGACGAGGGCAGGGGCTCAAGAGACCCAGTACTTC.